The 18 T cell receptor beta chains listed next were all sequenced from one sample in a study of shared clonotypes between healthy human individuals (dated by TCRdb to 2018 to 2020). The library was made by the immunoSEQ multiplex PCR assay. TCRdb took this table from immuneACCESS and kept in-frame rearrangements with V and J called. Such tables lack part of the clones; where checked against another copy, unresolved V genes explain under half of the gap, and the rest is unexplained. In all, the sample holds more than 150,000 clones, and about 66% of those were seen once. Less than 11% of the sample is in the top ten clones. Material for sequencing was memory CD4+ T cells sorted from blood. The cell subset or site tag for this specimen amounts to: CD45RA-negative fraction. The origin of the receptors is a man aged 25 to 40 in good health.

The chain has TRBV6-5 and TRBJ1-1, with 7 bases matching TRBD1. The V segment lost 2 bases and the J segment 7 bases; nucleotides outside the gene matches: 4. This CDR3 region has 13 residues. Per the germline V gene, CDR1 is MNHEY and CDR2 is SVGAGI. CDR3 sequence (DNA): TGTGCCAGCAGTTACCGGGGACAGCGTGAAGCTTTCTTT. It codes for CASSYRGQREAFF.

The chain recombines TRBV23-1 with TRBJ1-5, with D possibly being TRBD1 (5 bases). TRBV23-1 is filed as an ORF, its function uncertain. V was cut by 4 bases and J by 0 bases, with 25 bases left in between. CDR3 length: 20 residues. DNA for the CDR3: TGCGCCAGCAGTCCCCCAGGCGCAGACAGACTCTATTATAGCAATCAGCCCCAGCATTTT. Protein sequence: CASSPPGADRLYYSNQPQHF.

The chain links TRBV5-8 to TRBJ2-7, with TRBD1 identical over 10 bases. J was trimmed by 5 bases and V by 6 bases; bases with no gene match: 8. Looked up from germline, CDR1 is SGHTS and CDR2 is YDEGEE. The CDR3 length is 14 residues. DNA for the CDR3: TGTGCCAGCAACAGACAGGGGGCGCCCCACGAGCAGTACTTC. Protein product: CASNRQGAPHEQYF.

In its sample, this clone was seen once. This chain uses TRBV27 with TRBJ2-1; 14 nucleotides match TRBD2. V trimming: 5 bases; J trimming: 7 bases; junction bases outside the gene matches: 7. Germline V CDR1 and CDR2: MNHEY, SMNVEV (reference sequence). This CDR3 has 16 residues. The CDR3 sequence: CASSPGTSGSVNEQFF. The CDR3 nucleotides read TGTGCCAGCAGTCCTGGGACTAGCGGGAGTGTTAATGAGCAGTTCTTC.

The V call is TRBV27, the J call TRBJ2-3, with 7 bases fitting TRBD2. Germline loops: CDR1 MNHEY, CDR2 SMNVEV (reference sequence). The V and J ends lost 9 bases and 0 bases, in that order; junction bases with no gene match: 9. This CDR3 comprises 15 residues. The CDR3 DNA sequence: TGTGCCAGTAGACTAGCACGAACTAGCACAGATACGCAGTATTTT. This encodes CASRLARTSTDTQYF.

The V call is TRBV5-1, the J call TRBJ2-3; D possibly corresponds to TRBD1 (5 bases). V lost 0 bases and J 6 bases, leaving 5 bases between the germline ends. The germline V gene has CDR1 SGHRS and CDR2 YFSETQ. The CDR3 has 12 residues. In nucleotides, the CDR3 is TGCGCCAGCAGCTTGGAGGGGGATACGCAGTATTTT. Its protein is CASSLEGDTQYF.

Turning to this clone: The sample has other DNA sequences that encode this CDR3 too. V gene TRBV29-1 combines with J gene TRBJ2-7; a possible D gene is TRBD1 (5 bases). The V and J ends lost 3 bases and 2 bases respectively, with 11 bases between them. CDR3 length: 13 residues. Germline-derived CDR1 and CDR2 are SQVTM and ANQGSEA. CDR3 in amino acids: CSVERQGTYEQYF. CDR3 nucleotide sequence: TGCAGCGTTGAGAGGCAGGGAACCTACGAGCAGTACTTC.

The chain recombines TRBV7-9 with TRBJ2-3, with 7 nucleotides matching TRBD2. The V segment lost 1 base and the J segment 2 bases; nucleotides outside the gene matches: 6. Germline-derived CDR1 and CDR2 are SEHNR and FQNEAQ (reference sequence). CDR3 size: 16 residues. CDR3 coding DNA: TGTGCCAGCAGCTTAGTGGCTAGCGGAATCACAGATACGCAGTATTTT. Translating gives CASSLVASGITDTQYF.

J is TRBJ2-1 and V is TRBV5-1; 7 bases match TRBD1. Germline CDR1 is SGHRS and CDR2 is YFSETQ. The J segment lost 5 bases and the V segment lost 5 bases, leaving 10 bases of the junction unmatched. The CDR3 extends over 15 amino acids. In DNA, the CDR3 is TGCGCCAGCAGTGCACAGGGGTCGGTTAACAATGAGCAGTTCTTC. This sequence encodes CASSAQGSVNNEQFF.

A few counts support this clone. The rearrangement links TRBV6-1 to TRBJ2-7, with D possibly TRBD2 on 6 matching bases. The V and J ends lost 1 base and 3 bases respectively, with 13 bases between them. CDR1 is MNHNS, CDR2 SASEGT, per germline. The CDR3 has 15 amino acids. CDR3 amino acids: CASSEVDGSHYEQYF. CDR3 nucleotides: TGTGCCAGCAGTGAAGTGGACGGGAGCCACTACGAGCAGTACTTC.

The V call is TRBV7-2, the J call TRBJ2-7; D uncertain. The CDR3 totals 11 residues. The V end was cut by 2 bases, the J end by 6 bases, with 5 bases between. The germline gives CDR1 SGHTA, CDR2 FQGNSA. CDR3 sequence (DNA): TGTGCCAGCAGCTTAAATCGCGAGCAGTACTTC. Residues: CASSLNREQYF. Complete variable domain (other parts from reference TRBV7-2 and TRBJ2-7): GAGVSQSPSNKVTEKGKDVELRCDPISGHTALYWYRQSLGQGLEFLIYFQGNSAPDKSGLPSDRFSAERTGGSVSTLTIQRTQQEDSAVYLCASSLNREQYFGPGTRLTVT.

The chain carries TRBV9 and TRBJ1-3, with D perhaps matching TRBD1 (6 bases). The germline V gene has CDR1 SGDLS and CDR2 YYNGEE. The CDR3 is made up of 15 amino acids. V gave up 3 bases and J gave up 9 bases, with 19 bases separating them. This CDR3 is CASSATGGGPGTIYF. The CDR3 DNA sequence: TGTGCCAGCAGCGCCACGGGGGGCGGACCGGGCACCATATATTTT.

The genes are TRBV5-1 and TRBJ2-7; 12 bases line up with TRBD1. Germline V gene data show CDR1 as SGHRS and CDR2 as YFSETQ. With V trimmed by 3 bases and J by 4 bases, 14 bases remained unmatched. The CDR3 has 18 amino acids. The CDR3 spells CASSSGGDRGRDGYEQYF. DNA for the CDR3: TGCGCCAGCAGCTCAGGTGGGGACAGGGGGCGTGATGGGTACGAGCAGTACTTC.

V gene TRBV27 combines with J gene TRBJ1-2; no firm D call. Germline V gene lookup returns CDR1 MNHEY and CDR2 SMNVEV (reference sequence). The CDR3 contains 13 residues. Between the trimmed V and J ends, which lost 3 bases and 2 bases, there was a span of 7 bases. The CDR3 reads CASSLTPNYGYTF. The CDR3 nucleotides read TGTGCCAGCAGTTTGACACCAAACTATGGCTACACCTTC.

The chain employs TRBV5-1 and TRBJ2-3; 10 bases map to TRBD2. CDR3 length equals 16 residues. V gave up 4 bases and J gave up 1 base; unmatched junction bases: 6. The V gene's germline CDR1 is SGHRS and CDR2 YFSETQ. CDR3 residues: CASSRSGLAGTDTQYF. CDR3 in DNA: TGCGCCAGCAGCAGGTCAGGACTAGCGGGCACAGATACGCAGTATTTT.

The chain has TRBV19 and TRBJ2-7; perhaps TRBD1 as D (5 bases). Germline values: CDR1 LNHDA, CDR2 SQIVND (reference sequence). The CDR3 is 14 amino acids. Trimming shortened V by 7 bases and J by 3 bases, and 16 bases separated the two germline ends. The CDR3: CASNQRPTDYEQYF. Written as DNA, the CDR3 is TGTGCCAGTAATCAACGACCGACAGACTACGAGCAGTACTTC.

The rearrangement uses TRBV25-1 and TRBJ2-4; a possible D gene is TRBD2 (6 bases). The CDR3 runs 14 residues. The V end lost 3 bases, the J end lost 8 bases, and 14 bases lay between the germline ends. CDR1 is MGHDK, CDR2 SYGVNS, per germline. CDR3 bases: TGTGCCAGCAGTGACAGCGGGCTCGGGGACATTCAGTACTTC. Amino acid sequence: CASSDSGLGDIQYF.

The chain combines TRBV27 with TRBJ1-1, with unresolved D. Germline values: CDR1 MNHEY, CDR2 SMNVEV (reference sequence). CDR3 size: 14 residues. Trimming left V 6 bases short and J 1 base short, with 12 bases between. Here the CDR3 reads CASSPIERNTEAFF. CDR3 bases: TGTGCCAGCAGCCCGATTGAGAGGAACACTGAAGCTTTCTTT.